Below, 5 T cell receptor beta chains from the same sample are listed, as sequenced in a study of shared clonotypes between healthy human individuals. Selected positively for CCR7 and CD45RO-negative, naive CD8 cells excluded terminally differentiated effector memory CD45RA+ cells. Data came from immunoSEQ multiplex PCR; TCRdb stores just in-frame clones and leaves some out. The sample lists about 2.1 million clones, just over 90% occurring once. Sample: naive CD8+ T cells from PBMCs. Receptor source: a man younger than 30 in good health. Some clones in this sample may be carry-over from other donors' samples.

The chain uses TRBV27 and TRBJ2-7, with TRBD1 identical over 8 bases. The CDR3 consists of 15 residues. V lost 5 bases to trimming and J lost 6 bases; unmatched junction nucleotides: 12. The germline gives CDR1 MNHEY, CDR2 SMNVEV (reference sequence). The CDR3 is CASSRVSVGTGEQYF. The CDR3 nucleotides are TGTGCCAGCAGTCGGGTCTCAGTGGGGACAGGCGAGCAGTACTTC.

The CDR3 protein is CASSDSDSPQPQHF. The CDR3 region has the DNA TGTGCCAGCAGTGACTCAGACAGCCCTCAGCCCCAGCATTTT. The chain carries TRBV25-1 and TRBJ1-5, with D possibly being TRBD1 (5 bases). The germline CDR1 and CDR2 sequences are MGHDK and SYGVNS. The CDR3 runs 14 residues. The V and J ends lost 3 bases and 6 bases respectively, with 12 bases between them.

The V and J genes are TRBV7-8 and TRBJ2-7; D perhaps matches TRBD1 (5 bases). The V and J ends lost 5 bases and 6 bases respectively, with 11 bases between them. The germline V gene has CDR1 SGHVS and CDR2 FQNEAQ. CDR3 length: 12 residues. In DNA, the CDR3 is TGTGCCAGCAGCCGAGCAGGGCCCGAGCAGTACTTC. It encodes CASSRAGPEQYF. The full variable domain, rest sourced from reference TRBV7-8 and TRBJ2-7, is GAGVSQSPRYKVAKRGQDVALRCDPISGHVSLFWYQQALGQGPEFLTYFQNEAQLDKSGLPSDRFFAERPEGSVSTLKIQRTQQEDSAVYLCASSRAGPEQYFGPGTRLTVT.

V and J are TRBV5-1 and TRBJ2-7, with D perhaps being TRBD1 or TRBD2 (5 bases each). V shed 3 bases and J shed 8 bases, with 15 bases lying between them. The CDR3 extends over 13 amino acids. Per the germline V gene, CDR1 is SGHRS and CDR2 is YFSETQ. CDR3 DNA sequence: TGCGCCAGCAGCTGGGACCGCTTACCAAAGCAGTACTTC. Its translation is CASSWDRLPKQYF.

The gene calls are TRBV10-3 and TRBJ1-5; D is possibly TRBD1 (6 bases). Trimming removed 2 bases at V and 1 base at J, with 9 bases between. Germline CDR1 is ENHRY and CDR2 is SYGVKD. The CDR3 loop spans 15 amino acids. CDR3 sequence: CAISEVGGSNQPQHF. CDR3 nucleotide sequence: TGTGCCATCAGTGAGGTAGGGGGAAGCAATCAGCCCCAGCATTTT.